The 31 T cell receptor beta chains presented below share a single source sample, sequenced in a study of CD8 T cells in ankylosing spondylitis listed by TCRdb under 2017. Libraries came from 5' RACE. Sequenced using an Illumina HiSeq 2500. TCRdb reprocessed the public reads (quality trimming at Q25 with fastp, clone calling with MiXCR) and kept in-frame beta chains. Records with the same CDR3 protein are collapsed into one entry carrying the most frequent genes and DNA. The sample table records around 250,000 distinct CDR3 sequences; around 10% of these occur just once. The top ten clones comprise 6% to 7.5% of the sample. The sample consisted of blood, either unsorted or a sorted T cell fraction (not recorded which). Receptors originate from a male donor with ankylosing spondylitis or in good health (not recorded which).

In this sample, this clonotype turned up many times. V usage is TRBV10-3 and J usage is TRBJ2-2; 7 nucleotides align to TRBD2. The germline CDR1 and CDR2 sequences are ENHRY and SYGVKD. With V trimmed by 11 bases and J by 1 base, 7 bases remained unmatched. This CDR3 spans 14 amino acids. CDR3 DNA: TGTGCCTCGCAGCAGCGGGAGAACACCGGGGAGCTGTTTTTT. Translation: CASQQRENTGELFF.

This clonotype was seen more than once but under ten times. The chain links TRBV9 to TRBJ2-1; TRBD2 might be the D (6 bases). The CDR3 sequence is 15 residues long. Deletions cut 5 bases from V and 2 bases from J, with 14 bases between. Germline CDR1 reads SGDLS; CDR2 reads YYNGEE. CDR3 nucleotide sequence: TGTGCCAGCAGTCCTTCCGGGAGTACCTACAATGAGCAGTTCTTC. Protein: CASSPSGSTYNEQFF.

Many counts were recorded for this clonotype. This chain connects TRBV5-1 to TRBJ2-1; TRBD2 agrees at 11 bases. With 2 bases clipped from V and 6 bases from J, the junction kept 4 bases outside the gene matches. CDR3 length: 15 amino acids. Per the germline V gene, CDR1 is SGHRS and CDR2 is YFSETQ. The chain's CDR3 is CASSFSGGAFNEQFF. Written as DNA, the CDR3 is TGCGCCAGCAGCTTTAGCGGGGGGGCCTTCAATGAGCAGTTCTTC.

The sample holds many counts of this clonotype. This chain connects TRBV5-1 to TRBJ2-3; D gene ambiguous. CDR3 length: 14 amino acids. V was pared by 5 bases and J by 3 bases, with 13 bases between. Germline V CDR1 and CDR2: SGHRS, YFSETQ. CDR3 DNA: TGCGCCAGCAGTTTTAGACGGCCGACAGATACGCAGTATTTT. Translated: CASSFRRPTDTQYF.

This clonotype was recorded at least ten times. The genes are TRBV27 and TRBJ2-1, with D possibly being TRBD2 (6 bases). CDR3 length equals 11 residues. The V and J ends lost 8 bases and 5 bases respectively, with 7 bases between them. Per the germline V gene, CDR1 is MNHEY and CDR2 is SMNVEV (reference sequence). CDR3 bases: TGTGCCAGCGGGGAGGACAATGAGCAGTTCTTC. This encodes CASGEDNEQFF.

This clonotype was detected a few times. The rearrangement joins TRBV20-1 to TRBJ2-7; no definite D call. Trimming shortened V by 3 bases and J by 3 bases, and 12 bases separated the two germline ends. Germline CDR1 reads DFQATT; CDR2 reads SNEGSKA (reference sequence). This CDR3 region has 13 residues. CDR3 DNA sequence: TGCAGTGCTAGTGAGCCCCCGGGCTACGAGCAGTACTTC. Encoded protein: CSASEPPGYEQYF.

This clonotype was seen at least ten times. The chain joins TRBV12-3 or TRBV12-4 to TRBJ2-2; D uncertain. This CDR3 comprises 14 residues. Trimming shortened V by 4 bases and J by 2 bases, and 8 bases separated the two germline ends. The CDR3 region has the DNA TGTGCCAGCAGTTCCACCCGCAACACCGGGGAGCTGTTTTTT. As protein: CASSSTRNTGELFF.

A few counts support this clonotype. The chain uses TRBV7-2 and TRBJ2-3; D may be TRBD1 (6 bases). The V end was cut by 5 bases, the J end by 3 bases, with 9 bases between. The CDR3 contains 13 residues. Germline CDR1 reads SGHTA; CDR2 reads FQGNSA. The CDR3 here is CASSRDITDTQYF. The CDR3 nucleotides are TGTGCCAGCAGCCGGGACATTACAGATACGCAGTATTTT.

On this clonotype itself: A much bigger clone sits one base away, suggesting this may be a read error. The genes are TRBV9 and TRBJ2-3, with 7 bases that match TRBD2. Per germline, CDR1 SGDLS and CDR2 YYNGEE. The CDR3 totals 16 residues. CDR3 protein: CAGSVQREGREDTQYF. The CDR3 nucleotides are TGTGCCGGCAGCGTACAGAGGGAGGGCCGAGAAGATACGCAGTATTTT.

The rearrangement joins TRBV7-9 to TRBJ1-3; tentatively, D is TRBD1 (5 bases). Trimming took 5 bases from V and 7 from J, leaving 24 bases between them. The CDR3 loop spans 17 amino acids. Germline CDR1 SEHNR, CDR2 FQNEAQ (reference sequence). The CDR3 sequence: CASSAILGTASGNTIYF. CDR3 in DNA: TGTGCCAGCAGCGCCATCCTCGGGACGGCGAGCGGGAACACCATATATTTT.

This clonotype has a count of ten or more. CDR3 DNA sequence: TGCGCCAGCAGCTTGGCAGGGGGCTCCTACGAGCAGTACTTC. It translates to CASSLAGGSYEQYF. The rearrangement joins TRBV5-1 to TRBJ2-7; TRBD1 aligns across 7 bases. After removal of 0 bases from V and 0 bases from J, the junction contained 0 bases not matched to a gene. CDR1 SGHRS and CDR2 YFSETQ come from the germline V gene. This CDR3 is built from 14 residues.

The chain joins TRBV6-1 to TRBJ2-3, with D uncertain. This CDR3 is 14 amino acids long. Germline V gene data show CDR1 as MNHNS and CDR2 as SASEGT. V lost 4 bases and J lost 1, with 9 bases in between. The CDR3: CASSALDRTDTQYF. CDR3 bases: TGTGCCAGCAGTGCTCTTGATCGCACAGATACGCAGTATTTT.

This clonotype was observed at least ten times. The V gene is TRBV5-1, the J gene TRBJ1-5; the match to TRBD1 covers 7 bases. With 2 bases clipped from V and 3 bases from J, the junction kept 2 bases outside the gene matches. Germline CDR1 and CDR2: SGHRS and YFSETQ. The CDR3 has 14 amino acids. For the CDR3, the DNA is TGCGCCAGCAGCTTAGGACAGGCCAATCAGCCCCAGCATTTT. Translated, it gives CASSLGQANQPQHF.

This clonotype was seen ten or more times. The chain recombines TRBV29-1 with TRBJ2-4; unclear D gene. Germline V gives CDR1 SQVTM, CDR2 ANQGSEA. CDR3 length equals 11 residues. Trimming shortened V by 3 bases and J by 3 bases, and 3 bases separated the two germline ends. CDR3 residues: CSVEHKNIQYF. DNA of the CDR3: TGCAGCGTTGAGCACAAAAACATTCAGTACTTC.

A remark on this clonotype: A junction boundary mismatches the germline segment, possibly from a read error. V is TRBV5-1 and J is TRBJ1-1, with D hard to call. Germline V gene lookup returns CDR1 SGHRS and CDR2 YFSETQ. The CDR3 covers 15 residues. DNA of the CDR3: TGTGCCAGCAGCTTGGAAGGGCGGGCTGTCACTGAAGCTTTCTTT. Residues: CASSLEGRAVTEAFF.

The table lists this clonotype with a few counts. The gene calls are TRBV5-1 and TRBJ2-2; 10 bases line up with TRBD2. The CDR3 is made up of 16 amino acids. Germline V gene sequence: CDR1 SGHRS, CDR2 YFSETQ. Trimming removed 0 bases from V and 7 bases from J; junction bases left unmatched: 6. The CDR3 spells CASSLVASGGHGELFF. The CDR3 DNA sequence: TGCGCCAGCAGCTTGGTGGCTAGCGGGGGACACGGGGAGCTGTTTTTT.

Details on this clonotype: A much larger clone differs by one base, so this may be a read error. This chain uses TRBV15 with TRBJ1-4; unclear D gene. Germline loops: CDR1 LNHNV, CDR2 YYDKDF (reference sequence). The CDR3 runs to 15 residues. The DNA for the CDR3 is TGTGCCACCAGCAGGCAGGATGCAACTAATGAAACACTGTTTTTT. Its protein product is CATSRQDATNETLFF.

This clonotype was seen repeatedly, ten times or more. CDR3 sequence: CASSLETGAETQYF. CDR3 DNA: TGTGCCAGCAGCTTAGAGACAGGGGCAGAGACCCAGTACTTC. This sequence joins TRBV7-2 and TRBJ2-5; 8 bases map to TRBD1. V shed 1 base and J 4 bases; nucleotides not matched to a gene: 2. The CDR3 covers 14 residues. The V gene's germline CDR1 is SGHTA and CDR2 FQGNSA.

This clonotype was seen ten or more times. The V and J genes are TRBV29-1 and TRBJ2-3, with 10 positions matching TRBD1. The CDR3 is 13 residues long. Germline assignment: CDR1 SQVTM and CDR2 ANQGSEA. The V gene end was trimmed by 3 bases and the J gene end by 8 bases; junction bases not matched to a gene: 5. The CDR3 DNA reads TGCAGCGTTGAGACCGGGACAGGGGCTACGCAGTATTTT. Translated, it gives CSVETGTGATQYF.

This clonotype was counted between two and nine times. The rearrangement uses TRBV6-1 and TRBJ1-1; TRBD1 matches 7 bases. Trimming at V came to 4 bases and at J to 5 bases, leaving 4 bases not matched to a gene. This CDR3 contains 13 residues. The V gene's germline CDR1 is MNHNS and CDR2 SASEGT. CDR3 in DNA: TGTGCCAGCAGTGGGGACAGTCGGACTGAAGCTTTCTTT. Translated, it gives CASSGDSRTEAFF.

This clonotype appeared many times. This chain joins TRBV12-3 or TRBV12-4 and TRBJ2-2; no clear D. The CDR3 consists of 12 residues. Trimming took 1 base from V and 9 from J, leaving 6 bases between them. CDR3 coding DNA: TGTGCCAGCAGTTTAGGGAGAAGGGAGCTGTTTTTT. Protein product: CASSLGRRELFF.

V and J are TRBV2 and TRBJ2-1, with 7 bases fitting TRBD2. Trimming cost V 7 bases and J 8 bases; bases outside gene matches: 20. The CDR3 is 17 residues long. Germline V gives CDR1 SNHLY, CDR2 FYNNEI. CDR3 region: CASTRGVRTSFSDEQFF. As DNA, the CDR3 is TGTGCCAGCACACGGGGGGTCCGGACTAGTTTTAGCGATGAGCAGTTCTTC.

This clonotype was picked up many times. This rearrangement joins TRBV9 to TRBJ2-3; D uncertain. This CDR3 is built from 14 residues. Germline loops: CDR1 SGDLS, CDR2 YYNGEE. Trimming pared 0 bases from V and 3 bases from J, leaving 8 bases between. The CDR3 bases are TGTGCCAGCAGCGTAGACATGGGAACAGATACGCAGTATTTT. This codes for CASSVDMGTDTQYF.

Concerning this clonotype: Since a much larger clone is just one base distant, this may be a read error. This chain links TRBV20-1 with TRBJ2-1; no reliable D call. The length of the CDR3 is 10 residues. CDR1 and CDR2 from the germline V gene are DFQATT and SNEGSKA (reference sequence). CDR3 in DNA: TGCAATGCTCAGTCTAATGAGCAGTTCTTC. Protein sequence: CNAQSNEQFF.

This clonotype was counted many times. This chain links TRBV5-1 with TRBJ2-3, with 7 bases aligning to TRBD2. This CDR3 is built from 15 residues. V shed 0 bases and J 4 bases; nucleotides not matched to a gene: 5. Per germline, CDR1 SGHRS and CDR2 YFSETQ. CDR3 protein: CASSLGGGGSDTQYF. The CDR3 DNA reads TGCGCCAGCAGCTTGGGCGGGGGAGGCTCAGATACGCAGTATTTT. The variable domain in full, with the rest retrieved from reference TRBV5-1 and TRBJ2-3, is KAGVTQTPRYLIKTRGQQVTLSCSPISGHRSVSWYQQTPGQGLQFLFEYFSETQRNKGNFPGRFSGRQFSNSRSEMNVSTLELGDSALYLCASSLGGGGSDTQYFGPGTRLTVL.

In its sample, this clonotype was seen many times. The rearrangement links TRBV5-1 to TRBJ1-1, with D uncertain. Germline CDR1 and CDR2: SGHRS and YFSETQ. Trimming removed 4 bases at V and 1 base at J, with 8 bases between. This CDR3 contains 13 residues. The CDR3 DNA follows: TGCGCCAGCAGCCGACCAGAGAACACTGAAGCTTTCTTT. Protein: CASSRPENTEAFF. Based on the CDR3 plus reference TRBV5-1 and TRBJ1-1, the full variable domain is KAGVTQTPRYLIKTRGQQVTLSCSPISGHRSVSWYQQTPGQGLQFLFEYFSETQRNKGNFPGRFSGRQFSNSRSEMNVSTLELGDSALYLCASSRPENTEAFFGQGTRLTVV.

The table lists this clonotype with many counts. The rearrangement joins TRBV5-1 to TRBJ1-2; D gene uncertain. With 4 bases removed from V and 3 bases from J, the gap between germline ends came to 13 bases. CDR1 is SGHRS, CDR2 YFSETQ, per germline. The CDR3 has 14 residues. CDR3 amino acids: CASSPGDADYGYTF. The CDR3 DNA reads TGCGCCAGCAGCCCGGGAGACGCGGACTATGGCTACACCTTC.

The sample holds a few counts of this clonotype. The rearrangement links TRBV7-9 to TRBJ1-1, with D unresolved. CDR3 length: 13 amino acids. Trimming cost V 2 bases and J 3 bases, with 7 bases left between them. CDR1 SEHNR and CDR2 FQNEAQ come from the germline V gene (reference sequence). The CDR3 sequence is CASSLFPHTEAFF. Written as DNA, the CDR3 is TGTGCCAGCAGCTTATTCCCGCACACTGAAGCTTTCTTT.

This clonotype was counted ten times or more. This chain connects TRBV5-5 to TRBJ1-1; weak D call: TRBD1 (5 bases). This CDR3 comprises 14 residues. The germline V gene has CDR1 SGHKS and CDR2 YYEKEE (reference sequence). The germline V and J ends were trimmed by 1 base and 1 base, with 8 bases remaining between them. The CDR3 DNA follows: TGTGCCAGCAGCTTGTGGCAGGGGAACACTGAAGCTTTCTTT. As protein: CASSLWQGNTEAFF.

This chain links TRBV5-4 with TRBJ1-1; no definite D call. The V end lost 4 bases, the J end lost 0 bases, and 16 bases lay between the germline ends. Germline CDR1 reads SGHNT; CDR2 reads YYREEE (reference sequence). The CDR3 loop spans 16 amino acids. DNA of the CDR3: TGTGCCAGCAGCCTTGGAGGTAACGGGGTGAACACTGAAGCTTTCTTT. Its protein product is CASSLGGNGVNTEAFF.

The table lists this clonotype with a few counts. The gene calls are TRBV4-1 and TRBJ2-3, with TRBD2 identical over 9 bases. V gave up 10 bases and J gave up 0 bases; unmatched junction bases: 5. CDR1 and CDR2 from the germline V gene are MGHRA and YSYEKL. CDR3 length: 14 residues. As DNA, the CDR3 is TGCGCCACCTCTCTAGCGGGGAGCACAGATACGCAGTATTTT. This encodes CATSLAGSTDTQYF.